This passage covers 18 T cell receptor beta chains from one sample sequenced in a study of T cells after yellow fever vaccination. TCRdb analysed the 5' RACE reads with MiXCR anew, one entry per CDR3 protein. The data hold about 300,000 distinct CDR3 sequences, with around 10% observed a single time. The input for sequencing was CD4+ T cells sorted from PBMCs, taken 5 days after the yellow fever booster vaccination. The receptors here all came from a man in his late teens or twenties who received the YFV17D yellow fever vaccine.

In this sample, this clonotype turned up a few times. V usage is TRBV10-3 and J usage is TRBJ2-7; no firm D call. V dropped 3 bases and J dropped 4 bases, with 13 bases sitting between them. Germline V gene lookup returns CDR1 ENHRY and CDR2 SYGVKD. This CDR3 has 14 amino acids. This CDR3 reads CAISESGVEYEQYF. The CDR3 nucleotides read TGTGCCATCAGTGAATCAGGAGTTGAATACGAGCAGTACTTC.

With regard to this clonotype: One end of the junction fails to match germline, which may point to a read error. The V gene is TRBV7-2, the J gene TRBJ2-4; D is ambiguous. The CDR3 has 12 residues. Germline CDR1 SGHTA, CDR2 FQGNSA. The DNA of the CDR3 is TGTGCCAGCAGATTAGCTCCCAACATTCAGTACTTC. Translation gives CASRLAPNIQYF.

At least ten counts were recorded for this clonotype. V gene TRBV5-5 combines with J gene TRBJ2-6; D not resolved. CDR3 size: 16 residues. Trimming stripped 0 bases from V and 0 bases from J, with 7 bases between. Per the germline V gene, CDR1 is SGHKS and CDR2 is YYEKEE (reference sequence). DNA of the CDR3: TGTGCCAGCAGCTTGGATGTTAGCTCTGGGGCCAACGTCCTGACTTTC. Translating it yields CASSLDVSSGANVLTF.

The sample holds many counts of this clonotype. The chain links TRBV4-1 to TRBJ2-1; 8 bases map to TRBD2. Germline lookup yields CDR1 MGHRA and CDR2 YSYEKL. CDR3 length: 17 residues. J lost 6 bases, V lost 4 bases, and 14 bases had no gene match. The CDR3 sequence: CASSRGGIAGLGNEQFF. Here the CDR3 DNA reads TGCGCCAGCAGCCGCGGGGGTATAGCGGGGCTAGGCAATGAGCAGTTCTTC.

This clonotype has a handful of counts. CDR3: CASSQEWTQPQHF. The DNA for the CDR3 is TGCGCCAGCAGCCAAGAGTGGACGCAGCCCCAGCATTTT. V is TRBV4-3 and J is TRBJ1-5; D gene unclear. The germline gives CDR1 LGHNA, CDR2 YSLEER. Trimming cost V 0 bases and J 7 bases, with 7 bases left between them. The CDR3 runs 13 residues.

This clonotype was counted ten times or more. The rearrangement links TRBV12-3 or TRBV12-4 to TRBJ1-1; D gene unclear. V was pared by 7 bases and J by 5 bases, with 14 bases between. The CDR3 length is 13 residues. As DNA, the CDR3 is TGTGCCAGCACGCTCCTCCGGGAGACTGAAGCTTTCTTT. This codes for CASTLLRETEAFF.

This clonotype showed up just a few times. CDR3 protein: CASSYGQGTGETQYF. DNA for the CDR3: TGTGCCAGCAGTTACGGGCAGGGGACGGGAGAGACCCAGTACTTC. V gene TRBV6-6 combines with J gene TRBJ2-5, with TRBD1 as a possible D gene (6 bases). Germline CDR1 MNHNY, CDR2 SVGAGI (reference sequence). The CDR3 spans 15 residues. The V end lost 2 bases, the J end lost 4 bases, and 14 bases lay between the germline ends.

The CDR3 here is CASSQGQGSRFEKLFF. In DNA, the CDR3 is TGTGCCAGCAGCCAGGGTCAGGGGAGTAGGTTTGAAAAACTGTTTTTT. The chain has TRBV4-2 and TRBJ1-4; TRBD1 is a possible D gene (6 bases). Germline values: CDR1 LGHNA, CDR2 YNFKEQ. The CDR3 has 16 amino acids. V lost 3 bases, J lost 7 bases, and 18 bases lay in between.

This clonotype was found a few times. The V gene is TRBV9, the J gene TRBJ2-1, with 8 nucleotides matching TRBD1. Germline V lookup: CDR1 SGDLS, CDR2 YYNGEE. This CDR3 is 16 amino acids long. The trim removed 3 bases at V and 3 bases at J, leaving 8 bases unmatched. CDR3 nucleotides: TGTGCCAGCAGCGGACAGGGGCCCCTTAGCTACAATGAGCAGTTCTTC. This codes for CASSGQGPLSYNEQFF.

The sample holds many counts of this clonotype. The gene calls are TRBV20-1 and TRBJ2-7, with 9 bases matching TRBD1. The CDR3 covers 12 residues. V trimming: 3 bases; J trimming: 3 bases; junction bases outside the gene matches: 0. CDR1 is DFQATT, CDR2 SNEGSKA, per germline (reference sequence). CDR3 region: CSARTGGYEQYF. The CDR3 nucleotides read TGCAGTGCTAGGACAGGGGGCTACGAGCAGTACTTC.

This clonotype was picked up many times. The CDR3 loop is CASSFRNYEQYV. The CDR3 DNA sequence: TGTGCCAGCAGTTTCCGAAACTACGAGCAGTACGTC. V usage is TRBV12-3 or TRBV12-4 and J usage is TRBJ2-7; D is uncertain. The length of the CDR3 is 12 residues. Deletions cut 3 bases from V and 3 bases from J, with 6 bases between.

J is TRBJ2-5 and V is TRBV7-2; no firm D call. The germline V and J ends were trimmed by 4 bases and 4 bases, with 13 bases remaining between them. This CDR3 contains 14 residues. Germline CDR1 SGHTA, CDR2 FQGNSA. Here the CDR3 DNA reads TGTGCCAGCAGCTACTACTGGGTGGGAGAGACCCAGTACTTC. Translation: CASSYYWVGETQYF.

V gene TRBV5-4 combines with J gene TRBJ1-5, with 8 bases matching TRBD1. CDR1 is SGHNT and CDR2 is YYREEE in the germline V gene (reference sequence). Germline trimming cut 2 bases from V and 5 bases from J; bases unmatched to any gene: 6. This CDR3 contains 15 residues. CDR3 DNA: TGTGCCAGCAGCTTAGGACAGGGTGATCATCAGCCCCAGCATTTT. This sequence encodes CASSLGQGDHQPQHF.

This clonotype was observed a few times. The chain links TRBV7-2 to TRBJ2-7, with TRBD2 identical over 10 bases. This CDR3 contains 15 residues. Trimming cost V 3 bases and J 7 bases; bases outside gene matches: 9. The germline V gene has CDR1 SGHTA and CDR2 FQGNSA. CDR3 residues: CASSLTAGGPGEQYV. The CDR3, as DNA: TGTGCCAGCAGCTTGACAGCGGGGGGGCCCGGAGAGCAGTACGTC.

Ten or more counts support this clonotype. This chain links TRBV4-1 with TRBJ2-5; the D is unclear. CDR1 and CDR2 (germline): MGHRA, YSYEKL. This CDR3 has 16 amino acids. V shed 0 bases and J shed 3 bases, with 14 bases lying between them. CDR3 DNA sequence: TGCGCCAGCAGCCAAGACGTTCGGCAAAGGGAAGAGACCCAGTACTTC. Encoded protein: CASSQDVRQREETQYF.

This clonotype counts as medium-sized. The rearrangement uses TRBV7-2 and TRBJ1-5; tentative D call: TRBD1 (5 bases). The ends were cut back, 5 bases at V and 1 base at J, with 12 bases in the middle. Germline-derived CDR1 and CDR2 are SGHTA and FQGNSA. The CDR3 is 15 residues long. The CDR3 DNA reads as TGTGCCAGCAGCCCCGGCGGGGCCAGCAATCAGCCCCAGCATTTT. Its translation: CASSPGGASNQPQHF. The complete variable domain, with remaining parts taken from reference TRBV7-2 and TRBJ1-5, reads GAGVSQSPSNKVTEKGKDVELRCDPISGHTALYWYRQSLGQGLEFLIYFQGNSAPDKSGLPSDRFSAERTGGSVSTLTIQRTQQEDSAVYLCASSPGGASNQPQHFGDGTRLSIL.

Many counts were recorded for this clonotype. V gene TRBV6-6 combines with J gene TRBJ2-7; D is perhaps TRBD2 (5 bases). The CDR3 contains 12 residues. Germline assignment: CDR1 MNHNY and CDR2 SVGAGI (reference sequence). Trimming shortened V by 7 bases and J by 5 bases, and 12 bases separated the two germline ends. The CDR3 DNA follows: TGTGCCAGCAAAGAGGGAGAGGACGAGCAGTACTTC. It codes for CASKEGEDEQYF.

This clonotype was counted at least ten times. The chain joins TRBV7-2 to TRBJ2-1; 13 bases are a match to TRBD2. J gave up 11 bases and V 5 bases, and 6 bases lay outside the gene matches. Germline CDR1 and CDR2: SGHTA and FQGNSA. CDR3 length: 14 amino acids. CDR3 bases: TGTGCCAGCAGCCCGACTAGCGGGGGGCCCAAGCAGTTCTTC. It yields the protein CASSPTSGGPKQFF.